This T cell receptor beta chain was sequenced in a study of blood T cell repertoires in COVID-19. Overall study context: Spain, Italy and the United States supplied samples that represented acute and convalescent COVID-19. PBMCs, B-cell-depleted T cells, or T cells provided the cDNA or gDNA that made up the material.

In the authors' workflow: Amplifying reference gene primers gave estimates of nucleated cell counts. Sequencing was performed with immunoSEQ multiplex PCR; in TCRdb, only in-frame clones are kept and a portion is missing. Clone size and the V and J calls come from that table; the DNA yielded D and trimming. The data hold nearly 200,000 clones, with 80% to 90% observed a single time. V gave up 9 bases and J gave up 3 bases, with 12 bases separating them. The CDR3 has 14 amino acids. Germline loops: CDR1 MNHEY, CDR2 SVGAGI. This rearrangement joins TRBV6-5 to TRBJ2-6; D is ambiguous. The source material was peripheral blood. The receptor was isolated from an older woman with acute or convalescent COVID-19. The CDR3 region is CASLGPGGANVLTF. DNA for the CDR3: TGTGCCAGTCTAGGTCCCGGTGGGGCCAACGTCCTGACTTTC.